Here is one TCR beta chain with its context. This sample is drawn from a study of T-cell reconstitution after alpha-beta-depleted transplantation in children. Trimming at V came to 2 bases and at J to 7 bases, leaving 9 bases not matched to a gene. Looked up from germline, CDR1 is SGHTA and CDR2 is FQGTGA. The CDR3 consists of 15 residues. The library targeted TCRbeta and was prepared with unique molecular identifiers. TCRdb itself ran the PCR reads through MiXCR, one entry per CDR3 protein. The sample lists about 400,000 distinct CDR3 sequences, roughly 22% occurring once. The input for sequencing was PBMCs from the stem cell graft donor, taken from the stem cell graft. This receptor was taken from a human donor who donated a stem cell graft to a child with acute myeloid leukemia. The chain is built from TRBV7-3 and TRBJ2-3; 7 bases fit TRBD2. CDR3 sequence (DNA): TGTGCCAGCAGCTTAGGACTAGACCTTCCCTATACGCAGTATTTT. Its translation: CASSLGLDLPYTQYF. The complete variable domain, with remaining parts taken from reference TRBV7-3 and TRBJ2-3, reads GAGVSQTPSNKVTEKGKYVELRCDPISGHTALYWYRQSLGQGPEFLIYFQGTGAADDSGLPNDRFFAVRPEGSVSTLKIQRTERGDSAVYLCASSLGLDLPYTQYFGPGTRLTVL.